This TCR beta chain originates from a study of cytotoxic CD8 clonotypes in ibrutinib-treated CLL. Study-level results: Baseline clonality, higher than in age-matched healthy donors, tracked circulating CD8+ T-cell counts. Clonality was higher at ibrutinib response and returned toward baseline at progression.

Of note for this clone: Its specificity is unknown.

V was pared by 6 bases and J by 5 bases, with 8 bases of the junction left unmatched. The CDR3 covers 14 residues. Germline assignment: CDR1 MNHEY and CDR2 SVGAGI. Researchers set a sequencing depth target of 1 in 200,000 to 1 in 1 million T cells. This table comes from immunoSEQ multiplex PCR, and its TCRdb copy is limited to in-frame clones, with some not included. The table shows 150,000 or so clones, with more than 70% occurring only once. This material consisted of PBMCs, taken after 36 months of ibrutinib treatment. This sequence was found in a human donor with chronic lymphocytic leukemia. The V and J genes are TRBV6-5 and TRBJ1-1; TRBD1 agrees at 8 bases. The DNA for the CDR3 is TGTGCCAGCAGACCCCGGACAGGGCGGACTGAAGCTTTCTTT. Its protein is CASRPRTGRTEAFF.